The 13 T cell receptor beta chains below all came from one sample that was sequenced in a study of human T cells and chemical hapten exposure. TCRdb re-called the RACE reads through MiXCR, storing one row per CDR3 protein. The sample carries under 300,000 distinct CDR3 sequences, 7% to 10% recorded once. Regarding time point: pre-sensitization, week 0. Treatment here: therapeutic diphenylcyclopropenone sensitization with weekly scalp DPC. Sequencing used whole blood, obtained in connection with sensitization to the hapten diphenylcyclopropenone (DPC). The receptors come from a woman in her 40s with alopecia areata. Some clones in this sample may be carry-over from other donors' samples.

This clonotype was detected ten times or more. The rearrangement links TRBV7-3 to TRBJ1-2; the match to TRBD1 covers 9 bases. J was trimmed by 8 bases and V by 4 bases; bases with no gene match: 14. The CDR3 has 16 amino acids. Germline-derived CDR1 and CDR2 are SGHTA and FQGTGA. The CDR3 loop reads CASSSNPGTGSEGYTF. In DNA, the CDR3 is TGTGCCAGCAGCTCCAACCCCGGGACAGGGAGTGAGGGCTACACCTTC.

This clonotype was recorded a few times. This chain connects TRBV10-3 to TRBJ2-1, with 14 nucleotides matching TRBD2. V was pared by 7 bases and J by 9 bases, with 8 bases of the junction left unmatched. Germline V gives CDR1 ENHRY, CDR2 SYGVKD. This CDR3 has 15 amino acids. The CDR3 loop reads CAITGTSGRTGEQFF. The CDR3 region has the DNA TGTGCCATCACCGGGACTAGCGGGAGAACGGGTGAGCAGTTCTTC.

There are a few counts of this clonotype. This chain connects TRBV14 to TRBJ2-5; TRBD2 matches 11 bases. Germline V gene data show CDR1 as SGHDN and CDR2 as FVKESK. CDR3 size: 14 residues. V shed 2 bases, J shed 4 bases, and the junction held 0 bases outside the gene matches. The CDR3 region has the DNA TGTGCCAGCAGCCAAACTAGCGGGGGAGAGACCCAGTACTTC. Residues: CASSQTSGGETQYF. Using reference TRBV14 and TRBJ2-5 for the parts outside the CDR3, the full variable domain is EAGVTQFPSHSVIEKGQTVTLRCDPISGHDNLYWYRRVMGKEIKFLLHFVKESKQDESGMPNNRFLAERTGGTYSTLKVQPAELEDSGVYFCASSQTSGGETQYFGPGTRLLVL.

This rearrangement joins TRBV9 to TRBJ1-2, with D perhaps matching TRBD1 (5 bases). Per the germline V gene, CDR1 is SGDLS and CDR2 is YYNGEE. Trimming stripped 0 bases from V and 4 bases from J, with 7 bases between. The CDR3 sequence is 13 residues long. The CDR3 protein is CASSVDGGYGYTF. The CDR3 nucleotides are TGTGCCAGCAGCGTAGATGGGGGCTATGGCTACACCTTC.

This clonotype was seen more than once but under ten times. This chain joins TRBV4-1 and TRBJ1-4, with D unresolved. Trimming took 3 bases from V and 8 from J, leaving 19 bases between them. The CDR3 loop spans 16 amino acids. Per germline, CDR1 MGHRA and CDR2 YSYEKL. The DNA of the CDR3 is TGCGCCAGCAGCCAGACCCTTCGGGGTCGAGGGGAAAAACTGTTTTTT. Its protein is CASSQTLRGRGEKLFF.

This chain links TRBV28 with TRBJ1-2; TRBD1 matches at 9 bases. CDR1 and CDR2 (germline): MDHEN, SYDVKM. The V segment lost 5 bases and the J segment 9 bases; nucleotides outside the gene matches: 4. The CDR3 totals 12 residues. CDR3 amino acids: CASSRQGVRYTF. CDR3 DNA: TGTGCCAGCAGTCGACAGGGGGTGCGCTACACCTTC.

This clonotype was detected ten times or more. The V call is TRBV20-1, the J call TRBJ2-1; 8 bases are a match to TRBD1. Trimming removed 2 bases from V and 8 bases from J; junction bases left unmatched: 8. The CDR3 contains 14 residues. CDR1 and CDR2 (germline): DFQATT, SNEGSKA (reference sequence). CDR3 coding DNA: TGCAGTGCTAGAACGGGACAGGTCGGGGATGAGCAGTTCTTC. Amino acids: CSARTGQVGDEQFF.

This clonotype was detected a few times. The rearrangement uses TRBV6-2 or TRBV6-3 and TRBJ2-7; 7 bases match TRBD1. J lost 1 base, V lost 2 bases, and 8 bases had no gene match. CDR3 size: 16 residues. The V gene's germline CDR1 is MNHEY and CDR2 SVGEGT. The CDR3 DNA is TGTGCCAGCAGTTACGTAGTCGGGACAGCTTCCTACGAGCAGTACTTC. Its protein is CASSYVVGTASYEQYF.

On this clonotype: At one end, the junction sequence differs from germline, possibly due to a read error. The genes are TRBV7-9 and TRBJ1-1, with a weak D call TRBD1 (5 bases). The CDR3 runs to 13 residues. Per germline, CDR1 SEHNR and CDR2 FQNEAQ (reference sequence). CDR3 in amino acids: CARSLVADTGAFF. The CDR3 coding sequence is TGTGCCAGGAGCTTAGTGGCGGACACCGGAGCTTTCTTT.

J is TRBJ1-1 and V is TRBV29-1, with a possible D match to TRBD1 (5 bases). The CDR3 covers 14 residues. Germline CDR1 SQVTM, CDR2 ANQGSEA. Trimming cost V 4 bases and J 0 bases, with 12 bases left between them. CDR3 coding DNA: TGCAGCGTTGGGAGGGGCGCTATGAACACTGAAGCTTTCTTT. This gives the protein CSVGRGAMNTEAFF.

The chain employs TRBV27 and TRBJ2-1; 8 nucleotides agree with TRBD1. Germline V gene sequence: CDR1 MNHEY, CDR2 SMNVEV (reference sequence). The trim removed 2 bases at V and 4 bases at J, leaving 10 bases unmatched. There are 17 residues in the CDR3. CDR3 bases: TGTGCCAGCAGTTTACGACCAGGGGGCACTACATACAATGAGCAGTTCTTC. Translating gives CASSLRPGGTTYNEQFF.

This clonotype showed up just a few times. The V call is TRBV15, the J call TRBJ2-1; either TRBD1 or TRBD2 may fit D (5 bases each). V was trimmed by 5 bases and J by 6 bases, leaving 11 bases between them. This CDR3 has 13 amino acids. Per germline, CDR1 LNHNV and CDR2 YYDKDF (reference sequence). As DNA, the CDR3 is TGTGCCACCAGCGGGGGTTGGGCCAATGAGCAGTTCTTC. Residues: CATSGGWANEQFF.

The CDR3 loop reads CASSVSSYNSPLHF. DNA for the CDR3: TGTGCCAGCAGCGTCAGCTCCTATAATTCACCCCTCCACTTT. The rearrangement joins TRBV6-2 or TRBV6-3 to TRBJ1-6; no reliable D call. The CDR3 consists of 14 residues. Germline-derived CDR1 and CDR2 are MNHEY and SVGEGT. V was clipped by 6 bases and J by 0 bases, with 6 bases between them.